Shown below are 4 T cell receptor beta chains from a single sample sequenced in a study of T cell repertoires in cytomegalovirus infection. MiXCR, applied by TCRdb to the reads, yields one record per CDR3 protein. The data hold more than 500,000 distinct CDR3 sequences, with about 15% observed a single time. The sample comprised CD8+ T cells from PBMCs. The source is a human donor in good health (CMV status not recorded). Some clones in this sample may be carry-over from other donors' samples.

The V gene is TRBV19, the J gene TRBJ2-2, with 9 nucleotides matching TRBD1. Germline CDR1 is LNHDA and CDR2 is SQIVND (reference sequence). The V gene end was trimmed by 3 bases and the J gene end by 1 base; junction bases not matched to a gene: 3. The CDR3 runs 16 residues. This CDR3 is CASSIPGQGNTGELFF. In nucleotides, the CDR3 is TGTGCCAGTAGTATTCCGGGACAGGGGAACACCGGGGAGCTGTTTTTT.

This clonotype was observed at least ten times. V and J are TRBV6-6 and TRBJ1-2; weak D call: TRBD1 (5 bases). CDR3 length: 16 residues. Germline V gene data show CDR1 as MNHNY and CDR2 as SVGAGI (reference sequence). The V end lost 0 bases, the J end lost 2 bases, and 13 bases lay between the germline ends. The CDR3 region has the DNA TGTGCCAGCAGTTACTCGACGGGGGAAAGGAACTATGGCTACACCTTC. This codes for CASSYSTGERNYGYTF.

This clonotype was found many times. The chain joins TRBV12-3 or TRBV12-4 to TRBJ2-1, with a weak D call TRBD1 (5 bases). This CDR3 is 14 amino acids long. Trimming removed 2 bases at V and 8 bases at J, with 13 bases between. CDR3 nucleotides: TGTGCCAGCAGTTTAATCCCAGGGATGGATGAGCAGTTCTTC. It yields the protein CASSLIPGMDEQFF.

The rearrangement uses TRBV24-1 and TRBJ2-2, with TRBD1 matching 7 bases. Germline V lookup: CDR1 KGHDR, CDR2 SFDVKD. This CDR3 has 16 amino acids. With V trimmed by 2 bases and J by 3 bases, 5 bases remained unmatched. CDR3 loop: CATSDSGTVYTGELFF. CDR3 bases: TGTGCCACCAGTGATTCCGGGACAGTTTACACCGGGGAGCTGTTTTTT.